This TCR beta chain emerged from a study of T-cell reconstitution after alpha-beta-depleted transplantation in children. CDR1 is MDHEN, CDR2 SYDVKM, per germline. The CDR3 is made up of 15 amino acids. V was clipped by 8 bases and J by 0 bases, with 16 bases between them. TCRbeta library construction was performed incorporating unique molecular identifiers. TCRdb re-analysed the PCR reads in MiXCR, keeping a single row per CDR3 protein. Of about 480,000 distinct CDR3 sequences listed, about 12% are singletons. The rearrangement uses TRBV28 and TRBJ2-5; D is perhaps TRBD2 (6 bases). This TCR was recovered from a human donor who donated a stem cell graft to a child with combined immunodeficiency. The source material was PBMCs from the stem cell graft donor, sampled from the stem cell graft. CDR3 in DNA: TGTGCCAGCCAACGGGGGAGTTTTGACCAAGAGACCCAGTACTTC. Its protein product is CASQRGSFDQETQYF.